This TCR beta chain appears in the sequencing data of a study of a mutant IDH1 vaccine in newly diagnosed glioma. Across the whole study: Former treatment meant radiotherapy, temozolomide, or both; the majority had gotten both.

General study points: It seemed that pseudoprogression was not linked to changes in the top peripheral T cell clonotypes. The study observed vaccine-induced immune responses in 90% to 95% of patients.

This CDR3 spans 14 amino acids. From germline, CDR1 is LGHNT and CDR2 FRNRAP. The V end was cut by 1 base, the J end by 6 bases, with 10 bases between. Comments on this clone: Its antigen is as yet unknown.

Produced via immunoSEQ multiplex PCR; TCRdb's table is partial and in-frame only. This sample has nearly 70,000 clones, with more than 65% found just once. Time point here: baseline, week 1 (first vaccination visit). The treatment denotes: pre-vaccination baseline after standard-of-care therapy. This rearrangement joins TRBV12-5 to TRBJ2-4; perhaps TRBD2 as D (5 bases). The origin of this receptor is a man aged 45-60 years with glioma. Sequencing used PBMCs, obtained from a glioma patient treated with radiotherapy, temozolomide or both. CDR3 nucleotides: TGTGCTAGTGGTTTGGATTCCGAGGGAAACATTCAGTACTTC. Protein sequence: CASGLDSEGNIQYF. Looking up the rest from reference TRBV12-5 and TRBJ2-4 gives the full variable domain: DARVTQTPRHKVTEMGQEVTMRCQPILGHNTVFWYRQTMMQGLELLAYFRNRAPLDDSGMPKDRFSAEMPDATLATLKIQPSEPRDSAVYFCASGLDSEGNIQYFGAGTRLSVL.